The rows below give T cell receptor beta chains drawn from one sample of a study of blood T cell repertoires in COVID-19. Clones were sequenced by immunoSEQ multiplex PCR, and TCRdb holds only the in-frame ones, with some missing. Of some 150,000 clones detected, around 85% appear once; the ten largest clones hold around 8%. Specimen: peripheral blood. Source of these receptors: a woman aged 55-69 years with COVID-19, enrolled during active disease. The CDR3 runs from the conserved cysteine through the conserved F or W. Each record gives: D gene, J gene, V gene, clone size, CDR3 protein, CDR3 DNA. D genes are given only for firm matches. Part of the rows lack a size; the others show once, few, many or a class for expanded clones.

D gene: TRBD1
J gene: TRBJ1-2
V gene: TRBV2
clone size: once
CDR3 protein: CASRQGADYGYTF
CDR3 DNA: TGTGCCAGCAGGCAGGGGGCGGACTATGGCTACACCTTC

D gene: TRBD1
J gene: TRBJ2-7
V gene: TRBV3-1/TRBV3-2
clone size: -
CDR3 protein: CASRRQGASYEQYF
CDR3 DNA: TGTGCCAGCAGGCGACAGGGGGCCTCCTACGAGCAGTACTTC

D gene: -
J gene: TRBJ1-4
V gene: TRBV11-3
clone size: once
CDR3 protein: CASSRGGEKLFF
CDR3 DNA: TGTGCCAGCAGCCGAGGAGGTGAAAAACTGTTTTTT

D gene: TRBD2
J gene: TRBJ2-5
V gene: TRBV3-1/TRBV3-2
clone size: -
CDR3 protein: CASSQETSVKTQYF
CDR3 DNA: TGTGCCAGCAGCCAAGAGACTAGCGTTAAGACCCAGTACTTC

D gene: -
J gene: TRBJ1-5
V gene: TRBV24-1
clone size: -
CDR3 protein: CAIQGDSNQPQHF
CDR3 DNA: TGTGCCATACAGGGAGATAGCAATCAGCCCCAGCATTTT

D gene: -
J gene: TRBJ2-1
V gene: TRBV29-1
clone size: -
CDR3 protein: CSVESAGSYNEQFF
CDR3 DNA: TGCAGCGTTGAGAGCGCGGGCTCCTACAATGAGCAGTTCTTC

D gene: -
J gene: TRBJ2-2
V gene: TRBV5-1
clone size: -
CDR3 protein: CASSLVTGNTGELFF
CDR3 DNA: TGCGCCAGCAGCTTGGTTACAGGGAACACCGGGGAGCTGTTTTTT

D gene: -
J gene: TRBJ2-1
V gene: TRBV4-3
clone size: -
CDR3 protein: CASSQDSRLAVYNEQFF
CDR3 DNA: TGCGCCAGCAGCCAAGATTCCCGGCTAGCCGTATACAATGAGCAGTTCTTC

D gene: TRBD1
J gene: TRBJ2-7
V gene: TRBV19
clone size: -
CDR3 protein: CASRPGQGHEQYF
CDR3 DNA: TGTGCCAGTAGACCTGGACAGGGACACGAGCAGTACTTC

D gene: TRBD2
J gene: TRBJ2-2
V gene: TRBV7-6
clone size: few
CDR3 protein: CASSFPTSGAPGELFF
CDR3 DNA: TGTGCCAGCAGCTTCCCGACTAGCGGGGCCCCCGGGGAGCTGTTTTTT

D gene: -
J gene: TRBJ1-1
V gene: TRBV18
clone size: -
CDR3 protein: CASCSSPEGTEAFF
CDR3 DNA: TGTGCCAGCTGCTCTTCGCCAGAGGGCACTGAAGCTTTCTTT

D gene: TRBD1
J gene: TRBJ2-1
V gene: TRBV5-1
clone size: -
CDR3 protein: CASSLVTGQGSNEQFF
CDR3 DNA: TGCGCCAGCAGCTTGGTGACGGGACAGGGTAGTAATGAGCAGTTCTTC

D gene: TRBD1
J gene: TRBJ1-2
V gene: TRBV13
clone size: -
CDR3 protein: CASSPQGASGYGYTF
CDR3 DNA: TGTGCCAGCAGCCCGCAGGGGGCATCGGGATATGGCTACACCTTC

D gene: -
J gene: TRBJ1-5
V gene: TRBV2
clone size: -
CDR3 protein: CASRVGQNNQPQHF
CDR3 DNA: TGTGCCAGCAGGGTGGGGCAGAACAATCAGCCCCAGCATTTT

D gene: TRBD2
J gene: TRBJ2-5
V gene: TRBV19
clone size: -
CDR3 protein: CASSGGGAFGQETQYF
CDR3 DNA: TGTGCCAGCTCCGGCGGGGGGGCCTTTGGGCAAGAGACCCAGTACTTC

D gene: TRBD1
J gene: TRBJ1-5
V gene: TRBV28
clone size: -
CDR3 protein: CASSSHLTGQGAFWPQHF
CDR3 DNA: TGTGCCAGCAGTTCCCACTTAACAGGACAGGGGGCATTCTGGCCCCAGCATTTT

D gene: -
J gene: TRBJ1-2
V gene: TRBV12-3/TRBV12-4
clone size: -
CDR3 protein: CASSLTRLPLYTF
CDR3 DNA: TGTGCCAGCAGTTTAACCAGGCTCCCCCTCTACACCTTC

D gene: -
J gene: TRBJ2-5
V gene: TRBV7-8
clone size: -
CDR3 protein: CASSLDSDETQYF
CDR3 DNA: TGTGCCAGCAGCTTAGATAGTGATGAGACCCAGTACTTC

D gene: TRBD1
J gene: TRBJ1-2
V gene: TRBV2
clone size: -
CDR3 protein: CASTVDRDGYTF
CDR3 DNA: TGTGCCAGCACTGTGGACAGGGACGGCTACACCTTC

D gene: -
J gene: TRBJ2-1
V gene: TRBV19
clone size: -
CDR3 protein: CASQVGYSYNEQFF
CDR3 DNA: TGTGCCAGCCAGGTTGGTTACTCCTACAATGAGCAGTTCTTC

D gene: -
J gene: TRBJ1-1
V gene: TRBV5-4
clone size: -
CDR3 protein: CASSLNTGNTEAFF
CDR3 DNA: TGTGCCAGCAGCTTGAATACGGGGAACACTGAAGCTTTCTTT

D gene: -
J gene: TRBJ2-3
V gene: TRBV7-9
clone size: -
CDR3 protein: CASSPPLEPSTDTQYF
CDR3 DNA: TGTGCCAGCAGCCCCCCCTTAGAGCCTTCCACAGATACGCAGTATTTT

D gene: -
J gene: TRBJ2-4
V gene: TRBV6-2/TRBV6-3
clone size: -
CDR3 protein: CASSYGTGGLAKNIQYF
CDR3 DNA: TGTGCCAGCAGTTACGGAACAGGTGGGCTAGCCAAAAACATTCAGTACTTC

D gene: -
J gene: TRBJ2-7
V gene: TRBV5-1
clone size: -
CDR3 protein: CASSRQQGRTVQYEQYF
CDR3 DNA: TGCGCCAGCAGCAGGCAACAGGGCAGGACGGTGCAATACGAGCAGTACTTC

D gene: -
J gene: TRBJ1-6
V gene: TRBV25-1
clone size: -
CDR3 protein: CASSEFSSFAGDASPLHF
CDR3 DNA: TGTGCCAGCAGTGAATTCTCGTCGTTCGCAGGGGACGCTTCACCCCTCCACTTT

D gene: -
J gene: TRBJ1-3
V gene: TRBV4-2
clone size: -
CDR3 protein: CASSQGDSGNTIYF
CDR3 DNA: TGTGCCAGCAGCCAAGGCGACTCTGGAAACACCATATATTTT

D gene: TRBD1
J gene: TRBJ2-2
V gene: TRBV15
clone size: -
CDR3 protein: CATSREKSWDRNTGELFF
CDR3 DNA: TGTGCCACCAGCAGAGAAAAGTCGTGGGACAGGAACACCGGGGAGCTGTTTTTT

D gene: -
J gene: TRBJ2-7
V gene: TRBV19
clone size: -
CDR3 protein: CASSTPGRGQYF
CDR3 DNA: TGTGCCAGTAGTACTCCGGGGAGAGGGCAGTACTTC

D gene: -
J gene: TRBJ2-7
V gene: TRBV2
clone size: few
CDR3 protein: CASRDSHLGYEQYF
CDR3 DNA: TGTGCCAGCAGGGACAGCCACTTGGGCTACGAGCAGTACTTC

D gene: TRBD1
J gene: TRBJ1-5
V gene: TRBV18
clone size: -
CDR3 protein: CASSPQDRSNQPQHF
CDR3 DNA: TGTGCCAGCTCACCACAGGACAGGAGCAATCAGCCCCAGCATTTT

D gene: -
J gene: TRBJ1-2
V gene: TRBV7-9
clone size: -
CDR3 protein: CASSRTGYGYTF
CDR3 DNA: TGTGCCAGCAGCCGAACAGGGTATGGCTACACCTTC

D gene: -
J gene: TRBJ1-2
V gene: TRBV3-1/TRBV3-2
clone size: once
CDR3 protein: CASSQEVASDINYGYTF
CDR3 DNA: TGTGCCAGCAGCCAAGAAGTAGCATCGGACATAAACTATGGCTACACCTTC

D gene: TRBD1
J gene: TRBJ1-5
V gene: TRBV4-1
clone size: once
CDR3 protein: CASSQDPRGSNQPQHF
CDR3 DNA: TGCGCCAGCAGCCAAGATCCCAGGGGGAGCAATCAGCCCCAGCATTTT

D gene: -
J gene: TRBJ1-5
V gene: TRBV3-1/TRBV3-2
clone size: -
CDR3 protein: CASSQVSGVNQPQHF
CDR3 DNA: TGTGCCAGCAGCCAAGTATCAGGGGTAAATCAGCCCCAGCATTTT

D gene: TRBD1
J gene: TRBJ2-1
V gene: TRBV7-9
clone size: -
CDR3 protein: CASSPTTGESYNEQFF
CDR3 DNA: TGTGCCAGCAGCCCTACTACAGGGGAGTCCTACAATGAGCAGTTCTTC

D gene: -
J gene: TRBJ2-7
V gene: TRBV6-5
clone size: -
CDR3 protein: CATDGGSYEQYF
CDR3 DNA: TGTGCCACCGATGGCGGATCCTACGAGCAGTACTTC

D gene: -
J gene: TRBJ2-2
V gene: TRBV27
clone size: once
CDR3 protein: CASDSTGNTGELFF
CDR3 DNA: TGTGCCAGCGATTCAACAGGAAACACCGGGGAGCTGTTTTTT

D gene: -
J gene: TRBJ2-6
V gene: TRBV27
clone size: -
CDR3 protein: CASSGSGANVLTF
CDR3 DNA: TGTGCCAGCAGCGGCTCTGGGGCCAACGTCCTGACTTTC

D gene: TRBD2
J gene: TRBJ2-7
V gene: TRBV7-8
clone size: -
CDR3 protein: CASSPTSVRGSYEQYF
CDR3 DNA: TGTGCCAGCAGCCCCACTAGCGTTCGGGGTTCCTACGAGCAGTACTTC

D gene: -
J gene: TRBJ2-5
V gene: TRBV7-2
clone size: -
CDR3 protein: CASSLATGTQYF
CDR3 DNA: TGTGCCAGCAGCTTAGCCACGGGGACCCAGTACTTC

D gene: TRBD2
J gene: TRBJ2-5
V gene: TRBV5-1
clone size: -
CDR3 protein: CASSLTGFGLAEEEAQYF
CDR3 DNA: TGCGCCAGCAGCTTGACCGGGTTTGGGCTAGCGGAGGAAGAGGCCCAGTACTTC

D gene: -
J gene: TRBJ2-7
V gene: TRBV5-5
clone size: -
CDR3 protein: CASSYRHYEQYF
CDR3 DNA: TGTGCCAGCAGCTACAGACACTACGAGCAGTACTTC

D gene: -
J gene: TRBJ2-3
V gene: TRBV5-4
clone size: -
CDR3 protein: CASSLSGQLTDTQYF
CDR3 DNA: TGTGCCAGCAGCTTAAGCGGGCAGCTCACAGATACGCAGTATTTT

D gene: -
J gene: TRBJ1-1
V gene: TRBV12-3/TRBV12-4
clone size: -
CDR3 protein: CASSLRTATEAFF
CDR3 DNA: TGTGCCAGCAGCCTAAGGACTGCCACTGAAGCTTTCTTT

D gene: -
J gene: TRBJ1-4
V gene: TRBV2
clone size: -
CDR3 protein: CASRGGTLNEKLFF
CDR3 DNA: TGTGCCAGCAGGGGAGGGACCTTAAATGAAAAACTGTTTTTT

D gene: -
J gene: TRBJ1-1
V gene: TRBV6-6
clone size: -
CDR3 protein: CASSYETTAKEAFF
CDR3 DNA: TGTGCCAGCAGTTACGAGACGACTGCTAAAGAAGCTTTCTTT

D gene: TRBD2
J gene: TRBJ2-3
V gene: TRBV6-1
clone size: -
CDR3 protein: CASSEAFGGATDTQYF
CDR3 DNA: TGTGCCAGCAGTGAAGCATTCGGGGGGGCCACAGATACGCAGTATTTT

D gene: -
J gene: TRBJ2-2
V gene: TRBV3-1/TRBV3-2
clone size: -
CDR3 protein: CASSQDRVSTGELFF
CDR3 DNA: TGTGCCAGCAGCCAAGACAGGGTGTCAACCGGGGAGCTGTTTTTT

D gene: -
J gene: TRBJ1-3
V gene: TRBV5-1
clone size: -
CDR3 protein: CASSLANGGFSGNTIYF
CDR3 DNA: TGCGCCAGCAGCTTGGCCAACGGGGGATTCTCTGGAAACACCATATATTTT

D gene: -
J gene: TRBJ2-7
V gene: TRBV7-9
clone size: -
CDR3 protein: CASSLAGAPYEQYF
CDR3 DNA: TGTGCCAGCAGCTTAGCGGGCGCCCCCTACGAGCAGTACTTC

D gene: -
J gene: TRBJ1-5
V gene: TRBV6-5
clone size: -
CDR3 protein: CASSSRPNQPQHF
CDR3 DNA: TGTGCCAGCAGCTCCCGTCCCAATCAGCCCCAGCATTTT

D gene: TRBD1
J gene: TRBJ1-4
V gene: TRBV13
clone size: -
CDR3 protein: CASSPGQRFREKLFF
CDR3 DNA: TGTGCCAGCAGCCCGGGACAGCGCTTTCGGGAAAAACTGTTTTTT

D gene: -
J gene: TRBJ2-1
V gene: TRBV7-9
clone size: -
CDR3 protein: CASSPPVLNEQFF
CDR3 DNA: TGTGCCAGCAGCCCCCCAGTCCTCAATGAGCAGTTCTTC

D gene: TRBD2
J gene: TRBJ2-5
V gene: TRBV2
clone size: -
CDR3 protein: CAGKDGTSKETQYF
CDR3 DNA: TGTGCCGGGAAGGACGGGACTAGTAAAGAGACCCAGTACTTC

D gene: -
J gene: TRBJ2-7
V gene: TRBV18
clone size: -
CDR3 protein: CASSPGANYEQYF
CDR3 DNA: TGTGCCAGCTCACCAGGGGCTAACTACGAGCAGTACTTC

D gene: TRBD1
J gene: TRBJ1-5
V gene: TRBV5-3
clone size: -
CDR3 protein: CARSEWDRHSNQPQHF
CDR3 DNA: TGTGCCAGAAGCGAATGGGACAGGCATAGCAATCAGCCCCAGCATTTT